This TCR beta chain was captured by sequencing in a study of blood T cell repertoires in COVID-19. Study at large: The samples span acute and convalescent COVID-19 from the United States, Italy and Spain. PBMCs, B-cell-depleted T cells, or T cells were the source of the cDNA or gDNA that made up the material.

The CDR3 sequence is 14 residues long. Trimming stripped 4 bases from V and 5 bases from J, with 15 bases between. From germline, CDR1 is SGHNT and CDR2 YYREEE (reference sequence). Source study methods: Amplification from reference gene primers served as the basis for estimated nucleated cell counts. Here immunoSEQ multiplex PCR was the method, and the copy in TCRdb shows in-frame clones only, minus some. The DNA gave D and trimming, while V, J and clone size come from that table. The sample holds 200,000 to 300,000 clones; about 87% are singletons and the top ten take less than 3%. The sequenced sample consisted of peripheral blood. The TCR originated in a woman aged 45 to 65 with acute or convalescent COVID-19. The chain joins TRBV5-4 to TRBJ2-5; TRBD1 is a possible D gene (6 bases). Here the CDR3 reads CASSPFGGLETQYF. CDR3 nucleotides: TGTGCCAGCAGCCCATTTGGGGGCTTGGAGACCCAGTACTTC.